This T cell receptor beta chain was captured in a study of a mutant IDH1 vaccine in newly diagnosed glioma. Study as a whole: Earlier treatment was radiotherapy, temozolomide, or both, with most getting both.

The time point: week 23, last vaccination. Each dose of the vaccine consisted of 300 ug of mutant IDH1 20-mer peptide, with topical imiquimod. This table comes from immunoSEQ multiplex PCR, and its TCRdb copy is limited to in-frame clones, with some not included. This table has 70,000 to 95,000 clones, approximately 89% appearing once. Points on this clone: Its antigen remains unidentified.

The material sequenced was PBMCs, taken from a glioma patient whose treatment included an IDH1 peptide vaccine. This sequence originates from a woman aged 50 to 60 with glioma.

DNA of the CDR3: TGTGCCAGCAGCTCGCCGGGACTCACCTCCACCGCGTCCCAGTACTTC. Translating gives CASSSPGLTSTASQYF. This sequence joins TRBV11-2 and TRBJ2-5, with D possibly matching TRBD2 (6 bases). The CDR3 sequence is 16 residues long. V was cut by 4 bases and J by 9 bases, with 24 bases left in between. CDR1 and CDR2 from the germline V gene are SGHAT and FQNNGV.